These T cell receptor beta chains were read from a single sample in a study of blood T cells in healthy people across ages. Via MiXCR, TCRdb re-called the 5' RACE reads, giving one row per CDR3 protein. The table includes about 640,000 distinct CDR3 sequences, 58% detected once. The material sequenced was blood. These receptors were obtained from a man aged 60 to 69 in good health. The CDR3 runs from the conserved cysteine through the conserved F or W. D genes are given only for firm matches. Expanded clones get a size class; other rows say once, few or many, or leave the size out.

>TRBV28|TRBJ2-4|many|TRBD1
TGTGCCACGACCCCAGGGGGCCGGAACATTCAGTACTTC
CATTPGGRNIQYF
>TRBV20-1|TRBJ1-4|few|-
TGCAGTGCTAGGCACGGGGGCGGTGAAAAACTGTTTTTT
CSARHGGGEKLFF
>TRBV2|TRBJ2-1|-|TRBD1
TGTGCCAGCAGTTCGAAAGGGACAGGGCGGAATGAGCAGTTCTTC
CASSSKGTGRNEQFF
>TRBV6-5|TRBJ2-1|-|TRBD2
TGTGCCAGCAACACACTAGCGGCCCCTCCCTACGAGCAGTTCTTC
CASNTLAAPPYEQFF
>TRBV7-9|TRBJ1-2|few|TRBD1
TGTGCCAGCAGCATGACGACAGGGCGATATGGCTACACCTTC
CASSMTTGRYGYTF
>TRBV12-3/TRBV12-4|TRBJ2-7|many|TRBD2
TGTGCCAGCAGTTTCTCGGGGGGGGACTACGAGCAGTACTTC
CASSFSGGDYEQYF
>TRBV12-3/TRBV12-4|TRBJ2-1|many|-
TGTGCCAGCAGTTTTGGGCCCACGCATGAGCAGTTCTTC
CASSFGPTHEQFF
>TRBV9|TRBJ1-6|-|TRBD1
TGTGCCAGCAGCGTTAGACAGGGAGATTCACCCCTCCACTTT
CASSVRQGDSPLHF
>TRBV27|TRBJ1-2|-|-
TGTGCCAGCAGCATGTCAGGTCGGTTGGACTATGGCTACACCTTC
CASSMSGRLDYGYTF
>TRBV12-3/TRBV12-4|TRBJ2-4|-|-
TGTGCCAGCAGTTTAGTGGAGTTAGCCAAAAACATTCAGTACTTC
CASSLVELAKNIQYF
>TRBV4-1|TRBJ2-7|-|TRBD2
TGCGCCAGCAGCCAAAGCGGGGGGTTACAGGGAGGGACCTACGAGCAGTACTTC
CASSQSGGLQGGTYEQYF
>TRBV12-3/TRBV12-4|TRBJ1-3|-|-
TGTGCCAGCAATGCCTGGGGGGGAAACACCATATATTTT
CASNAWGGNTIYF
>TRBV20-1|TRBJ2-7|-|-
TGCAGTGCTAGATTAGGGGTAGCCCCCTGGTACGAGCAGTACTTC
CSARLGVAPWYEQYF
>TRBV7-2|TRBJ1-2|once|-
TGTGCCAGCAGCTGGGATTCCATTTCTAACTATGGCTACACCTTC
CASSWDSISNYGYTF
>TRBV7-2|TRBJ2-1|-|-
TGTGCCAGCAGCTCGGGGGGGACAGGGTGGCACAATGAGCAGTTCTTC
CASSSGGTGWHNEQFF
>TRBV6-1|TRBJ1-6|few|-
TGTGCCAGCAGTGAATCGTTCTCACCCCTCCACTTT
CASSESFSPLHF
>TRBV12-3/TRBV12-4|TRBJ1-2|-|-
TGTGCCAGCAGTCGGGGTGTTCTCCGTGGCTACACCTTC
CASSRGVLRGYTF
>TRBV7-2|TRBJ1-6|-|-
TGTGCCAGCACCCCCCAGAGCTCCTATAATTCACCCCTCCACTTT
CASTPQSSYNSPLHF
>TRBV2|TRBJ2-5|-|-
TGTGCCAGCAGTGAGGGGGGCCTGAGGGGAGAGACCCAGTACTTC
CASSEGGLRGETQYF
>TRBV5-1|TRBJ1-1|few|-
TGCGCCAGCAGCTTGAGGCAGGCGAACACTGAAGCTTTCTTT
CASSLRQANTEAFF
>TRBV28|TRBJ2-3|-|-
TGTGCCAGCAGCCCGGGGGGCCTACAACCGGATACGCAGTATTTT
CASSPGGLQPDTQYF
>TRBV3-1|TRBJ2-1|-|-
TGTGCCAGCAGCCAAAATCGGGATAATGAGCAGTTCTTC
CASSQNRDNEQFF
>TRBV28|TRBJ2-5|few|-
TGTGCCAGCAGTCCCGACGGTCGGGGTGTCGAGACCCAGTACTTC
CASSPDGRGVETQYF
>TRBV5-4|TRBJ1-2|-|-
TGTGCCAGCACCCGGGGTGCGGATCTCTATGGCTACACCTTC
CASTRGADLYGYTF
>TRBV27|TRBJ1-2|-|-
TGTGCCAGCAGTCACAGACAGGTGGACGGCTACACCTTC
CASSHRQVDGYTF
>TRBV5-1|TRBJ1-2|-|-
TGCGCCAGCAGCGGTGAGGGGATCTATGGCTACACCTTC
CASSGEGIYGYTF
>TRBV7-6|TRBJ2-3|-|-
TGTGCCAGCAGCTTAGAGGTTGGGGGCCCAGATACGCAGTATTTT
CASSLEVGGPDTQYF
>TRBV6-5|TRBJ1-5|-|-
TGTGCCAGCAGTTACTCGGGAGGGGGGAGGCAGCCCCAGCATTTT
CASSYSGGGRQPQHF
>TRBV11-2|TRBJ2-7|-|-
TGTGCCAGCAGCTCGGACGTCTCTACGAGCAGGTACTTC
CASSSDVSTSRYF
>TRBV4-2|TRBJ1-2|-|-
TGTGCCAGCAGCCCAAACGCGGGACGGAACCACTATGGCTACACCTTC
CASSPNAGRNHYGYTF
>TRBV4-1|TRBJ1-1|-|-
TGCGCCAGCAGGACACAGGGTACAATGAACACTGAAGCTTTCTTT
CASRTQGTMNTEAFF
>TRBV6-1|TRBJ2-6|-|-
TGTGCCAGCAGTGTGGGACTCCATTCTGGGGCCAACGTCCTGACTTTC
CASSVGLHSGANVLTF
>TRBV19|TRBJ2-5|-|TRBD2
TGTGCCAGTAAGACGAGACTAGCATCCCGAGGGGAGACCCAGTACTTC
CASKTRLASRGETQYF
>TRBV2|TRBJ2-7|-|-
TGTGCCGGCAAAGTGGGCAGGGCAAAGTACGAGCAGTACTTC
CAGKVGRAKYEQYF
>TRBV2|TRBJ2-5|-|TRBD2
TGTGCCAGCAAAGGGACTAGCGGGGAACAAGAGACCCAGTACTTC
CASKGTSGEQETQYF
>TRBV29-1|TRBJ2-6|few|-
TGCAGCGTAGGGTCCGGTGGGGCTGGGGCCAACGTCCTGACTTTC
CSVGSGGAGANVLTF
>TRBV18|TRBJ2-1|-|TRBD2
TGTGCCAGCTCACTGGGACTAGCGGGTATGGATGAGCAGTTCTTC
CASSLGLAGMDEQFF
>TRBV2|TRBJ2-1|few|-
TGTGCCAGCAGTGTAAGAAGGGGCAATGAGCAGTTCTTC
CASSVRRGNEQFF
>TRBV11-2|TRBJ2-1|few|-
TGTGCCAGCAGCCCACAGGGAAGCAATGAGCAGTTCTTC
CASSPQGSNEQFF
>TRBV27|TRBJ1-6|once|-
TGTGCCAGCAGAAATCGTGGGGTGGGCGGAGATAATTCACCCCTCCACTTT
CASRNRGVGGDNSPLHF
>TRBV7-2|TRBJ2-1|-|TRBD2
TGTGCCAGCAGCCAGGGGGCCCTAGCGGGAGGCTTGGGCGGTGAGCAGTTCTTC
CASSQGALAGGLGGEQFF
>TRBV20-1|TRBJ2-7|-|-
TGCAGTGCTAGAGTCCTGAGCTCCTACAATGAGCAGTACTTC
CSARVLSSYNEQYF
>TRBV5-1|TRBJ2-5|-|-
TGCGCCAGCAGCCCGGACCAGGGACTTGAGACCCAGTACTTC
CASSPDQGLETQYF
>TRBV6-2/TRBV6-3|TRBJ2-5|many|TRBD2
TGTGCCAGCAGTTCCCGGACTAGCGGGAAGATAGGCGAGACCCAGTACTTC
CASSSRTSGKIGETQYF
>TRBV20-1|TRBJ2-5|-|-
TGCAGTGCCCGATCGCGACAGGACCGAGAGACCCAGTACTTC
CSARSRQDRETQYF
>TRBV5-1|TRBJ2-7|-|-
TGCGCCAGCAGCGTGGTGGGGGGCCTGTACGAGCAGTACTTC
CASSVVGGLYEQYF
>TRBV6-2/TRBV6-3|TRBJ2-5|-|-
TGTGCCAGCAGTTACCGGGTATCAATGGAGACCCAGTACTTC
CASSYRVSMETQYF
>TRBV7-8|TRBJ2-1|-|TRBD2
TGTGCCAGCAGCACGCGGGGGGGCTATGAGCAGTTCTTC
CASSTRGGYEQFF
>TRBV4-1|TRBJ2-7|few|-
TGCGCCAGCAGCTCCAGAGGGGGGTACGAGCAGTACTTC
CASSSRGGYEQYF
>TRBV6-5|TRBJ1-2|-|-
TGTGCCAGCAGTTACATCGGTGGAACTGGCTACACCTTC
CASSYIGGTGYTF
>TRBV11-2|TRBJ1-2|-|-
TGTGCCAGCAGCGGGGGTTGGTATGGCTACACCTTC
CASSGGWYGYTF
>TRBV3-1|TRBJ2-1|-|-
TGTGCCAGCAGCCAAGGTTCGGGGGAGCAGTTCTTC
CASSQGSGEQFF
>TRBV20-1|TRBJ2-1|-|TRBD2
TGCAGTGCTAGGGGGCCGGGGGGGGACAATGAGCAGTTCTTC
CSARGPGGDNEQFF